This TCR beta chain appears in the sequencing data of a study of a mutant IDH1 vaccine in newly diagnosed glioma. At the level of the study: Patients were started on vaccination 4-6 weeks after radiotherapy alone, or with temozolomide cycles. Receipt of radiotherapy, temozolomide, or both preceded the study, and most received both.

The time point was: week 23, last vaccination. Vaccine doses each comprised 300 ug of mutant IDH1 20-mer peptide, with topical imiquimod. New WHO grade 3 or 4 IDH1-mutant, ATRX-lost astrocytomas were present in all donors. Data came from immunoSEQ multiplex PCR; TCRdb stores just in-frame clones and leaves some out. The repertoire holds 82,000 or so clones, with 70% to 90% as singletons. With respect to this clone: Its antigen is undetermined.

Germline V gene sequence: CDR1 LNHNV, CDR2 YYDKDF (reference sequence). J was trimmed by 4 bases and V by 5 bases; bases with no gene match: 1. The CDR3 is 13 residues long. The sequencing here drew on PBMCs, taken from a glioma patient whose treatment included an IDH1 peptide vaccine. The chain is built from TRBV15 and TRBJ2-1; 8 bases are shared with TRBD1. The sequence derives from a young man with glioma. Some clones in this sample may be carry-over from other donors' samples. Here the CDR3 reads CATSWTGYNEQFF. DNA of the CDR3: TGTGCCACCAGCTGGACAGGGTACAATGAGCAGTTCTTC.